This T cell receptor beta chain was identified in a study of cytomegalovirus exposure and HLA in healthy donors. About the study: A previous analysis identified approximately 120 million unique TCR beta sequences derived from roughly 180 million T cells.

With regard to this clone: What it recognizes is unknown.

This CDR3 region has 16 residues. V was shortened by 5 bases and J by 0 bases, with 17 bases between the two germline ends. CDR1 is MDHEN, CDR2 SYDVKM, per germline. PCR involved 60 Vbeta and 13 Jbeta primers. Generated by immunoSEQ multiplex PCR, the TCRdb table keeps only in-frame clones and is missing some. The data hold 95,000 to 150,000 clones, with 60% to 85% observed a single time. The study, taken as a whole, reports: The classifier was said to identify cytomegalovirus status with high specificity and sensitivity. Later on, a genetic analysis was performed. It linked a missense variant in DCLRE1C with V- and J-gene trimming of TCR beta. Cytomegalovirus-associated TCR beta chains were listed, numbering over 150.

Sequences were obtained from PBMCs. The chain uses TRBV28 and TRBJ2-7; perhaps TRBD1 as D (6 bases). The origin of this receptor is a woman in her 40s in good health and CMV-seropositive. The CDR3 region is CASSLGGQGSSYEQYF. The CDR3 bases are TGTGCCAGCAGTCTAGGTGGGCAGGGGAGCTCCTACGAGCAGTACTTC.